Here is one T cell receptor (beta chain) with its context. 13 Jbeta primers and 60 Vbeta primers were used for the PCR. Clones were read by immunoSEQ multiplex PCR, and TCRdb kept only the in-frame ones, dropping some. This specimen shows under 200,000 clones; the ten leading clones hold 0.75% to 0.85%. The sample is drawn from a study of cytomegalovirus exposure and HLA in healthy donors. J lost 2 bases, V lost 3 bases, and 4 bases had no gene match. The CDR3 length is 15 residues. Germline values: CDR1 WNHNN, CDR2 SYGVQD (reference sequence). This clonotype originated in a young woman in good health and CMV-seropositive. Input material: PBMCs. This chain uses TRBV10-1 with TRBJ2-3; the match to TRBD2 covers 8 bases. The CDR3 region has the DNA TGCGCCAGCAGTGAAAAGCGGGGGTTCACAGATACGCAGTATTTT. This encodes CASSEKRGFTDTQYF.